The 21 T cell receptor beta chains listed next were all sequenced from one sample in a study of early T cells in non-severe SARS-CoV-2 infection. TCRdb independently ran MiXCR on the 5' RACE reads; one entry per CDR3 protein. This table has almost 85,000 distinct CDR3 sequences, about an eighth appearing once. Source material: whole blood. Receptor source: an adult who was a healthcare worker with PCR-confirmed SARS-CoV-2 infection or an uninfected control (not recorded which).

This clonotype was detected many times. This chain connects TRBV7-9 to TRBJ2-7; 7 nucleotides match TRBD1. Germline lookup yields CDR1 SEHNR and CDR2 FQNEAQ (reference sequence). V lost 5 bases and J lost 0; bases outside the gene matches: 7. The CDR3 runs 15 residues. The CDR3 nucleotides are TGTGCCAGCAGCCCTAATACAGGGGACTCCTACGAGCAGTACTTC. This encodes CASSPNTGDSYEQYF.

This clonotype was recorded many times. This chain links TRBV5-1 with TRBJ2-2, with unresolved D. Trimming shortened V by 3 bases and J by 0 bases, and 9 bases separated the two germline ends. In germline, CDR1 is SGHRS, CDR2 YFSETQ. This CDR3 is 15 amino acids long. CDR3 nucleotides: TGCGCCAGCAGCTCCCGCTCCTCGAACACCGGGGAGCTGTTTTTT. This sequence encodes CASSSRSSNTGELFF.

This clonotype showed up just a few times. This chain links TRBV5-6 with TRBJ2-2; D gene unclear. The germline V gene encodes CDR1 SGHDT and CDR2 YYEEEE. Trimming removed 3 bases from V and 7 bases from J, with 4 bases in between. The CDR3 has 11 amino acids. CDR3 nucleotides: TGTGCCAGCAGCTCAAACGGGGAGCTGTTTTTT. Translated: CASSSNGELFF. The full variable domain, in which reference TRBV5-6 and TRBJ2-2 provide the parts outside the CDR3, is DAGVTQSPTHLIKTRGQQVTLRCSPKSGHDTVSWYQQALGQGPQFIFQYYEEEERQRGNFPDRFSGHQFPNYSSELNVNALLLGDSALYLCASSSNGELFFGEGSRLTVL.

The rearrangement links TRBV13 to TRBJ2-7, with D maybe TRBD1 (6 bases). Germline V lookup: CDR1 PRHDT, CDR2 FYEKMQ (reference sequence). V shed 4 bases and J shed 3 bases, with 13 bases lying between them. The CDR3 has 14 residues. In nucleotides, the CDR3 is TGTGCCAGCAGCTCAAGACAGGATCTCTACGAGCAGTACTTC. As protein: CASSSRQDLYEQYF.

This clonotype was detected ten times or more. V and J are TRBV5-4 and TRBJ2-1, with 10 bases matching TRBD2. From germline, CDR1 is SGHNT and CDR2 YYREEE (reference sequence). The J segment lost 8 bases and the V segment lost 4 bases, leaving 12 bases of the junction unmatched. The CDR3 runs 16 residues. The DNA for the CDR3 is TGTGCCAGCAGCCAAAGTGAACTAGCGGGAAATTATGAGCAGTTCTTC. It yields the protein CASSQSELAGNYEQFF.

This clonotype was observed at least ten times. The chain employs TRBV18 and TRBJ1-4; possibly TRBD1 for D (5 bases). Germline values: CDR1 KGHSH, CDR2 LQKENI. The CDR3 is made up of 16 amino acids. V was pared by 2 bases and J by 2 bases, with 12 bases between. CDR3 protein: CASSPNRGATNEKLFF. Here the CDR3 DNA reads TGTGCCAGCTCACCAAATAGGGGCGCCACTAATGAAAAACTGTTTTTT.

In its sample, this clonotype was seen a few times. The rearrangement links TRBV12-3 or TRBV12-4 to TRBJ2-3, with unresolved D. The V end was cut by 2 bases, the J end by 3 bases, with 12 bases between. CDR3 length: 15 amino acids. CDR3: CASSLFGGGTDTQYF. In nucleotides, the CDR3 is TGTGCCAGCAGTTTATTTGGTGGTGGAACAGATACGCAGTATTTT.

V is TRBV4-1 and J is TRBJ1-1; TRBD1 agrees at 8 bases. V was pared by 3 bases and J by 8 bases, with 2 bases of the junction left unmatched. Germline V gene data show CDR1 as MGHRA and CDR2 as YSYEKL. This CDR3 is 12 amino acids long. CDR3 sequence (DNA): TGCGCCAGCAGCCATCAGGGGGCGGAAGCTTTCTTT. Amino acids: CASSHQGAEAFF.

In its sample, this clonotype is medium-sized. The rearrangement joins TRBV20-1 to TRBJ1-1; 9 nucleotides agree with TRBD1. CDR1 DFQATT and CDR2 SNEGSKA come from the germline V gene (reference sequence). CDR3 size: 16 residues. J gave up 1 base and V 4 bases, and 10 bases lay outside the gene matches. For the CDR3, the DNA is TGCAGTGCTACAGACCCGGGACAGGGCGAGAACACTGAAGCTTTCTTT. This gives the protein CSATDPGQGENTEAFF.

This clonotype has just a few counts. The rearrangement joins TRBV6-1 to TRBJ2-1; 9 bases map to TRBD2. The V gene's germline CDR1 is MNHNS and CDR2 SASEGT. This CDR3 has 16 amino acids. Unmatched junction bases numbered 14, after V lost 6 bases and J lost 8 bases. The CDR3 nucleotides are TGTGCCAGCAGCCTTAGCGGCGGGAGGGCCTGGGATGAGCAGTTCTTC. Protein product: CASSLSGGRAWDEQFF.

The V gene is TRBV12-3 or TRBV12-4, the J gene TRBJ1-2, with a weak D call TRBD1 (5 bases). This CDR3 has 14 amino acids. V was shortened by 6 bases and J by 3 bases, with 14 bases between the two germline ends. CDR3 bases: TGTGCCAGCAGCCGACAGCTACCATACTATGGCTACACCTTC. This codes for CASSRQLPYYGYTF.

This clonotype was counted ten times or more. The chain has TRBV11-2 and TRBJ2-5; 12 bases map to TRBD2. The CDR3 consists of 18 residues. V lost 6 bases to trimming and J lost 1 base; unmatched junction nucleotides: 12. The V gene's germline CDR1 is SGHAT and CDR2 FQNNGV. The CDR3 sequence: CASSFTSGRRNRQETQYF. CDR3 DNA: TGTGCCAGCAGTTTCACTAGCGGGAGGAGGAACCGCCAAGAGACCCAGTACTTC.

The gene calls are TRBV6-5 and TRBJ2-1; unclear D gene. Germline CDR1 reads MNHEY; CDR2 reads SVGAGI. Between the trimmed V and J ends, which lost 7 bases and 0 bases, there was a span of 13 bases. There are 15 residues in the CDR3. In DNA, the CDR3 is TGTGCCAGCACAGTGCGGCGGAGCTCCTACAATGAGCAGTTCTTC. It yields the protein CASTVRRSSYNEQFF.

The chain has TRBV28 and TRBJ2-7, with 7 bases aligning to TRBD1. The germline V gene encodes CDR1 MDHEN and CDR2 SYDVKM. CDR3 length equals 12 residues. The V gene end was trimmed by 7 bases and the J gene end by 6 bases; junction bases not matched to a gene: 6. This CDR3 reads CASNPDRREQYF. The CDR3 DNA follows: TGTGCCAGCAATCCGGACAGGCGCGAGCAGTACTTC.

This clonotype has a count of ten or more. CDR3 DNA sequence: TGCAGTGCTAGGGGGTTGGTAGGGCCCCAGCATTTT. It codes for CSARGLVGPQHF. This chain links TRBV20-1 with TRBJ1-5; no definite D call. The CDR3 has 12 amino acids. V lost 3 bases to trimming and J lost 9 bases, with 12 bases between them. Per the germline V gene, CDR1 is DFQATT and CDR2 is SNEGSKA (reference sequence).

The chain recombines TRBV3-1 with TRBJ1-4; D gene unclear. The CDR3 is made up of 14 amino acids. Trimming stripped 0 bases from V and 8 bases from J, with 10 bases between. Germline-derived CDR1 and CDR2 are LGHDT and YNNKEL (reference sequence). The CDR3 coding sequence is TGTGCCAGCAGCCAAGATCCCAGGCCCGAAAAACTGTTTTTT. It codes for CASSQDPRPEKLFF.

This clonotype was recorded at least ten times. The gene calls are TRBV11-2 and TRBJ2-7, with D unclear. Germline V gives CDR1 SGHAT, CDR2 FQNNGV. The CDR3 is 11 amino acids. V gave up 5 bases and J gave up 7 bases, with 9 bases separating them. The CDR3 coding sequence is TGTGCCAGCAGCATCCTCGGGGAGCAGTACTTC. Its protein is CASSILGEQYF. Supplemented by reference TRBV11-2 and TRBJ2-7, the full variable domain reads EAGVAQSPRYKIIEKRQSVAFWCNPISGHATLYWYQQILGQGPKLLIQFQNNGVVDDSQLPKDRFSAERLKGVDSTLKIQPAKLEDSAVYLCASSILGEQYFGPGTRLTVT.

Many counts were recorded for this clonotype. The chain combines TRBV12-3 or TRBV12-4 with TRBJ2-2; TRBD1 matches at 9 bases. The CDR3 covers 15 residues. V dropped 2 bases and J dropped 5; count of bases not matched to a gene: 3. CDR3 bases: TGTGCCAGCAGTTTAATGACAGGGGGGACCGGGGAGCTGTTTTTT. Its translation is CASSLMTGGTGELFF.

There are a few counts of this clonotype. The rearrangement uses TRBV29-1 and TRBJ2-1, with 8 bases identical to TRBD2. V lost 7 bases to trimming and J lost 7 bases; unmatched junction nucleotides: 9. This CDR3 comprises 13 residues. Per the germline V gene, CDR1 is SQVTM and CDR2 is ANQGSEA. The CDR3 nucleotides are TGCAGCGCTTCGGGGGGGGCCTTGAATGAGCAGTTCTTC. Its protein is CSASGGALNEQFF.

This clonotype was counted between two and nine times. The CDR3, as DNA: TGTGCCAGCAGCCGGACAGGGCCCGCGAACACCGGGGAGCTGTTTTTT. This gives the protein CASSRTGPANTGELFF. The chain couples TRBV12-3 or TRBV12-4 to TRBJ2-2, with TRBD1 matching over 8 bases. This CDR3 region has 16 residues. V dropped 6 bases and J dropped 0; count of bases not matched to a gene: 6.

This clonotype was found many times. The chain uses TRBV7-3 and TRBJ2-7; weak D call: TRBD1 (5 bases). The germline V gene encodes CDR1 SGHTA and CDR2 FQGTGA. The length of the CDR3 is 14 residues. Trimming removed 3 bases at V and 5 bases at J, with 14 bases between. CDR3 amino acids: CASSFLPGQHEQYF. Here the CDR3 DNA reads TGTGCCAGCAGCTTCCTTCCAGGGCAGCACGAGCAGTACTTC.